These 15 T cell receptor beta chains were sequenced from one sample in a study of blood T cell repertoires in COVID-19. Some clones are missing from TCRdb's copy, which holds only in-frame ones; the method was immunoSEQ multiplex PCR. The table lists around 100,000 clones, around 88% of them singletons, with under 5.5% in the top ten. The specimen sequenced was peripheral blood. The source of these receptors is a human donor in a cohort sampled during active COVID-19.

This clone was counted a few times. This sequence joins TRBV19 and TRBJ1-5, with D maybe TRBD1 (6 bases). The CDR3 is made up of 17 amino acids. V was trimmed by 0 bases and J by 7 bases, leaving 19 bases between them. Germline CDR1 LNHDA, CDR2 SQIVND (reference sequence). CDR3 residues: CASSIDQWYREGQPQHF. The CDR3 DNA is TGTGCCAGTAGTATAGATCAGTGGTACAGGGAAGGGCAGCCCCAGCATTTT.

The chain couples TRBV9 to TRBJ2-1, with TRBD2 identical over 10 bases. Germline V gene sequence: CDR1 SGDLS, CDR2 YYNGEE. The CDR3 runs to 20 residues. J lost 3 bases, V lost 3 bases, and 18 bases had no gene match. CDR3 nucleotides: TGTGCCAGCAGCGCCCCATTCACTAGCGGGAAAACCATTAACTACAATGAGCAGTTCTTC. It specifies CASSAPFTSGKTINYNEQFF.

Here the CDR3 reads CASSPLSQPQHF. DNA for the CDR3: TGTGCCAGCAGTCCCCTCTCGCAGCCCCAGCATTTT. V gene TRBV2 combines with J gene TRBJ1-5; D call uncertain. CDR3 length: 12 amino acids. V lost 5 bases to trimming and J lost 7 bases, with 9 bases between them. CDR1 SNHLY and CDR2 FYNNEI come from the germline V gene.

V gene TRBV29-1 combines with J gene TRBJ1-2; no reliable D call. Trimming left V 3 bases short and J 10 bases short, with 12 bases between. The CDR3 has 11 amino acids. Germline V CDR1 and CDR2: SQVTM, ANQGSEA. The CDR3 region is CSVDYAADYTF. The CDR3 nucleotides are TGCAGCGTTGATTATGCAGCGGACTACACCTTC.

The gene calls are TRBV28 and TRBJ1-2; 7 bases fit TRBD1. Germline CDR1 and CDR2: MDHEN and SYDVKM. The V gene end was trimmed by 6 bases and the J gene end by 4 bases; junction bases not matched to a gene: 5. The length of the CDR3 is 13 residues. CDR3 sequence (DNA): TGTGCCAGCAGCCCGGACAGGATCTATGGCTACACCTTC. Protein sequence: CASSPDRIYGYTF.

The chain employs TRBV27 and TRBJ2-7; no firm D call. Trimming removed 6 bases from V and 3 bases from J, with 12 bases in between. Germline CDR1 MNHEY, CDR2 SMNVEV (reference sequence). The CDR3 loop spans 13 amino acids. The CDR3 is CASSLLPGYEQYF. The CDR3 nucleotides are TGTGCCAGCAGCCTCCTTCCGGGCTACGAGCAGTACTTC.

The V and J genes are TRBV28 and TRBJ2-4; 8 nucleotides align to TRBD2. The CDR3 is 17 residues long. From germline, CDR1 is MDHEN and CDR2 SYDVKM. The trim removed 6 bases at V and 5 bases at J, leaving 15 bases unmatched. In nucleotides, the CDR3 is TGTGCCAGCAGGGAAACTGACGGGAGGGCCCGCCAAAACATTCAGTACTTC. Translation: CASRETDGRARQNIQYF.

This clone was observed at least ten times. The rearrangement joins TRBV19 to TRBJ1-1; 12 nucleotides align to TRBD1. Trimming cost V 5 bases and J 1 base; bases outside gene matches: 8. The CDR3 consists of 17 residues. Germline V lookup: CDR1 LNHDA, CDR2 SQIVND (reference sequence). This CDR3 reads CASSHRGQGASNTEAFF. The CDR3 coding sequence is TGTGCCAGTAGTCATCGGGGACAGGGGGCCTCGAACACTGAAGCTTTCTTT.

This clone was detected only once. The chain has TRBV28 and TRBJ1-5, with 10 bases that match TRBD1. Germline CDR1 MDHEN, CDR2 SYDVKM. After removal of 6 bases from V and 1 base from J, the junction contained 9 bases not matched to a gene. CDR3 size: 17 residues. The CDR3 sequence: CASRSDRGHGSNQPQHF. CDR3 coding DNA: TGTGCCAGCAGAAGTGACAGGGGGCACGGAAGCAATCAGCCCCAGCATTTT. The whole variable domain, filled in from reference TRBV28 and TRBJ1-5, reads DVKVTQSSRYLVKRTGEKVFLECVQDMDHENMFWYRQDPGLGLRLIYFSYDVKMKEKGDIPEGYSVSREKKERFSLILESASTNQTSMYLCASRSDRGHGSNQPQHFGDGTRLSIL.

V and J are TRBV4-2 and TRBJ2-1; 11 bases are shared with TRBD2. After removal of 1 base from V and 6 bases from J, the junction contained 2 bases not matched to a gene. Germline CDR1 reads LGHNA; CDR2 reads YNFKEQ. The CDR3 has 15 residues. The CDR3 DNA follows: TGTGCCAGCAGCCAAGTGGGGACTAGCGGCAATGAGCAGTTCTTC. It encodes CASSQVGTSGNEQFF.

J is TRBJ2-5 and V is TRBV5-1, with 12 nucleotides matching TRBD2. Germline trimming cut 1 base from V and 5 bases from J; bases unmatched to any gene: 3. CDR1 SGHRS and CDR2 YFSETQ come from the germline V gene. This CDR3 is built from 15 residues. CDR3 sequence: CASSLTSGRRETQYF. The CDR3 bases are TGCGCCAGCAGCTTGACTAGCGGGAGGCGGGAGACCCAGTACTTC.

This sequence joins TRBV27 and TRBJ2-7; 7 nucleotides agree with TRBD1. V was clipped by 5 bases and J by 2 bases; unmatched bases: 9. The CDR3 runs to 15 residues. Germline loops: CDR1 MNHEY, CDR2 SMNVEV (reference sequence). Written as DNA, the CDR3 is TGTGCCAGCAGTCCCGGGACAGTTCCTACCTACGAGCAGTACTTC. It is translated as CASSPGTVPTYEQYF.

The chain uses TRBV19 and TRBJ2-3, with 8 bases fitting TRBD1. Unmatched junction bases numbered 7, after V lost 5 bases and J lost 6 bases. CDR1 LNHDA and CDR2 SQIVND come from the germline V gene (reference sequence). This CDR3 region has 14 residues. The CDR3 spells CASSPGQGADTQYF. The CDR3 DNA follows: TGTGCCAGTAGTCCTGGACAGGGTGCCGATACGCAGTATTTT.

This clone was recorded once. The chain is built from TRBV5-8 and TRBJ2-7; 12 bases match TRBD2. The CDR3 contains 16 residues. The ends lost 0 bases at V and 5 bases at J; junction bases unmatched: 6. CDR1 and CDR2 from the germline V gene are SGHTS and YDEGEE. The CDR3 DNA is TGTGCCAGCAGCTTGGGTCGACTAGCGGGAGTTGACGAGCAGTACTTC. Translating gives CASSLGRLAGVDEQYF.

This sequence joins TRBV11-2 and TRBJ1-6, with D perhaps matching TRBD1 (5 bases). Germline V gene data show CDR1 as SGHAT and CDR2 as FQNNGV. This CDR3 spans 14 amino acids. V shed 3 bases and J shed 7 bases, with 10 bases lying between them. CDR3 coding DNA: TGTGCCAGCAGCTTTAGGGAGGGGAATTCACCCCTCCACTTT. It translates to CASSFREGNSPLHF.